Listed here are 3 T cell receptor beta chains from one sample, sequenced in a study of molecular identifiers for immune sequencing clone quantification. In TCRdb, the PCR reads were re-called with MiXCR into one record per CDR3 protein. The sample shows approximately 500,000 distinct CDR3 sequences, roughly 24% of them seen only once. The sample consisted of naive CD8+ T cells from blood, with Jurkat cell RNA spiked in. Indicated subset: FACS-sorted CD8+CD4-CCR7+CD45RA+ naive T cells. Every receptor here comes from a human donor in good health. Some libraries in this study had Jurkat cell RNA spiked in.

The J gene is TRBJ2-3, the V gene TRBV19; D is perhaps TRBD2 (5 bases). V was shortened by 3 bases and J by 0 bases, with 25 bases between the two germline ends. The germline V gene has CDR1 LNHDA and CDR2 SQIVND (reference sequence). CDR3 length equals 20 residues. CDR3 in DNA: TGTGCCAGTAGTATTTACCCAACGGGGTTTGCGACACCTAGCACAGATACGCAGTATTTT. It translates to CASSIYPTGFATPSTDTQYF.

V is TRBV5-4 and J is TRBJ2-7; 9 bases match TRBD1. Trimming cost V 4 bases and J 7 bases; bases outside gene matches: 9. CDR1 and CDR2 from the germline V gene are SGHNT and YYREEE (reference sequence). This CDR3 is 14 amino acids long. The CDR3 region is CASSPATGGGEQYF. In DNA, the CDR3 is TGTGCCAGCAGCCCGGCAACAGGGGGCGGGGAGCAGTACTTC. Together with reference TRBV5-4 and TRBJ2-7, the CDR3 gives the full variable domain: ETGVTQSPTHLIKTRGQQVTLRCSSQSGHNTVSWYQQALGQGPQFIFQYYREEENGRGNFPPRFSGLQFPNYSSELNVNALELDDSALYLCASSPATGGGEQYFGPGTRLTVT.

The V gene is TRBV27, the J gene TRBJ2-2, with D unresolved. The V gene's germline CDR1 is MNHEY and CDR2 SMNVEV (reference sequence). V lost 7 bases and J lost 5, with 5 bases in between. The CDR3 loop spans 11 amino acids. The CDR3 is CASKSTGELFF. In DNA form, the CDR3 reads TGTGCCAGCAAGTCGACCGGGGAGCTGTTTTTT.